These 16 T cell receptor beta chains were sequenced from one sample in a study of blood T cell repertoires in COVID-19. Assay used: immunoSEQ multiplex PCR; TCRdb lists only in-frame clones, some missing. The profile shows fewer than 250,000 clones, less than 80% of them singletons. The sequencing input was peripheral blood. Receptors originate from a woman in her forties or fifties with acute or convalescent COVID-19.

This chain joins TRBV5-4 and TRBJ2-1, with 10 bases matching TRBD2. The germline CDR1 and CDR2 sequences are SGHNT and YYREEE (reference sequence). After removal of 2 bases from V and 5 bases from J, the junction contained 1 base not matched to a gene. The CDR3 is 14 residues long. The CDR3 region has the DNA TGTGCCAGCAGCTTTAGCGGGGGGCACAATGAGCAGTTCTTC. Its translation is CASSFSGGHNEQFF.

This chain connects TRBV6-2 or TRBV6-3 to TRBJ1-5; TRBD1 aligns across 8 bases. V lost 4 bases and J lost 4; bases outside the gene matches: 6. The CDR3 is 15 amino acids. CDR1 and CDR2 (germline): MNHEY, SVGEGT. CDR3 bases: TGTGCCAGCAGTTTTACAGGGGGATTAAATCAGCCCCAGCATTTT. It encodes CASSFTGGLNQPQHF.

The chain carries TRBV28 and TRBJ2-7; D may be TRBD2 (5 bases). The V end lost 4 bases, the J end lost 2 bases, and 12 bases lay between the germline ends. The CDR3 length is 14 residues. Per germline, CDR1 MDHEN and CDR2 SYDVKM. The CDR3 protein is CASSSGLPPYEQYF. As DNA, the CDR3 is TGTGCCAGCAGTTCCGGACTTCCACCCTACGAGCAGTACTTC.

This chain uses TRBV7-2 with TRBJ2-3, with a possible D match to TRBD1 (6 bases). In germline, CDR1 is SGHTA, CDR2 FQGNSA. Between the trimmed V and J ends, which lost 5 bases and 2 bases, there was a span of 11 bases. The CDR3 covers 14 residues. CDR3 amino acids: CASSPRTDTDTQYF. The CDR3 DNA sequence: TGTGCCAGCAGCCCCCGGACAGACACAGATACGCAGTATTTT.

The chain joins TRBV30 to TRBJ1-6; the match to TRBD1 covers 9 bases. Looked up from germline, CDR1 is GTSNPN and CDR2 is SVGIG (reference sequence). The V and J ends lost 2 bases and 8 bases, in that order; junction bases with no gene match: 4. This CDR3 is built from 14 residues. The DNA for the CDR3 is TGTGCCTGGAGTTCGGGGACAGGGCATTCACCCCTCCACTTT. Translated: CAWSSGTGHSPLHF.

The rearrangement links TRBV7-2 to TRBJ1-1, with D maybe TRBD1 (6 bases). V was trimmed by 5 bases and J by 4 bases, leaving 20 bases between them. Germline-derived CDR1 and CDR2 are SGHTA and FQGNSA. The CDR3 covers 16 residues. In nucleotides, the CDR3 is TGTGCCAGCAGCAAACACTTAACAGGGAGGGGCACTGAAGCTTTCTTT. Protein sequence: CASSKHLTGRGTEAFF. The variable domain in full, with the rest retrieved from reference TRBV7-2 and TRBJ1-1, is GAGVSQSPSNKVTEKGKDVELRCDPISGHTALYWYRQSLGQGLEFLIYFQGNSAPDKSGLPSDRFSAERTGGSVSTLTIQRTQQEDSAVYLCASSKHLTGRGTEAFFGQGTRLTVV.

The chain uses TRBV2 and TRBJ1-4, with 12 bases fitting TRBD1. Germline V CDR1 and CDR2: SNHLY, FYNNEI. The CDR3 length is 13 residues. J gave up 10 bases and V 6 bases, and 3 bases lay outside the gene matches. CDR3 loop: CASRGQGAGKLFF. In DNA, the CDR3 is TGTGCCAGCAGGGGACAGGGGGCGGGAAAACTGTTTTTT. Drawing the rest from reference TRBV2 and TRBJ1-4, the complete variable domain is EPEVTQTPSHQVTQMGQEVILRCVPISNHLYFYWYRQILGQKVEFLVSFYNNEISEKSEIFDDQFSVERPDGSNFTLKIRSTKLEDSAMYFCASRGQGAGKLFFGSGTQLSVL.

This chain connects TRBV7-2 to TRBJ1-1; D remains unclear. Trimming removed 0 bases at V and 7 bases at J, with 9 bases between. Looked up from germline, CDR1 is SGHTA and CDR2 is FQGNSA. This CDR3 has 13 residues. CDR3 in DNA: TGTGCCAGCAGCTTAGCGCGCCTAGATGAAGCTTTCTTT. Translation gives CASSLARLDEAFF.

The J gene is TRBJ2-7, the V gene TRBV28; maybe TRBD1 (5 bases). The CDR3 spans 12 residues. V was pared by 2 bases and J by 10 bases, with 12 bases between. CDR1 is MDHEN and CDR2 is SYDVKM in the germline V gene. The chain's CDR3 is CASSLQTDGQYF. The CDR3 nucleotides read TGTGCCAGCAGTTTACAGACAGACGGACAGTACTTC.

The chain employs TRBV5-1 and TRBJ1-2, with D possibly being TRBD1 (6 bases). Trimming removed 4 bases from V and 7 bases from J, with 17 bases in between. Germline loops: CDR1 SGHRS, CDR2 YFSETQ. This CDR3 has 14 amino acids. CDR3 coding DNA: TGCGCCAGCAGCCTATCGGGGGGCATCATTGGCTACACCTTC. Its protein is CASSLSGGIIGYTF.

Here the CDR3 DNA reads TGCAGTGCTACTGACGGGGAAACACAAGAGACCCAGTACTTC. Protein: CSATDGETQETQYF. V and J are TRBV20-1 and TRBJ2-5; D perhaps matches TRBD2 (5 bases). CDR3 length equals 14 residues. Germline CDR1 is DFQATT and CDR2 is SNEGSKA (reference sequence). V lost 4 bases and J lost 2, with 14 bases in between.

The CDR3 here is CASSPGDREGEQYF. The DNA of the CDR3 is TGTGCCAGCTCACCGGGGGACAGGGAGGGCGAGCAGTACTTC. The chain carries TRBV18 and TRBJ2-7; 9 positions agree with TRBD1. Per the germline V gene, CDR1 is KGHSH and CDR2 is LQKENI. Unmatched junction bases numbered 6, after V lost 3 bases and J lost 6 bases. The CDR3 extends over 14 amino acids. Based on the CDR3 plus reference TRBV18 and TRBJ2-7, the full variable domain is NAGVMQNPRHLVRRRGQEARLRCSPMKGHSHVYWYRQLPEEGLKFMVYLQKENIIDESGMPKERFSAEFPKEGPSILRIQQVVRGDSAAYFCASSPGDREGEQYFGPGTRLTVT.

The rearrangement uses TRBV27 and TRBJ2-7; 13 bases are shared with TRBD2. Trimming cost V 4 bases and J 4 bases; bases outside gene matches: 10. Germline lookup yields CDR1 MNHEY and CDR2 SMNVEV (reference sequence). CDR3 length equals 17 residues. CDR3 sequence (DNA): TGTGCCAGCAGTTCAACGAGGACTAGCGGGAGTTCGTACGAGCAGTACTTC. Its protein is CASSSTRTSGSSYEQYF.

This clone was seen only once. This chain connects TRBV25-1 to TRBJ1-4; TRBD1 is a possible D gene (6 bases). The V gene lost 7 bases and the J gene lost 3 bases, with 15 bases spanning the gap. This CDR3 is 15 amino acids long. Germline V CDR1 and CDR2: MGHDK, SYGVNS. CDR3 protein: CASTSRQGPNEKLFF. The CDR3 DNA is TGTGCCAGCACTTCCAGGCAGGGGCCTAATGAAAAACTGTTTTTT.

The rearrangement uses TRBV5-4 and TRBJ2-1; possible D gene TRBD1, 5 bases. CDR1 is SGHNT, CDR2 YYREEE, per germline (reference sequence). This CDR3 spans 14 amino acids. Trimming stripped 4 bases from V and 5 bases from J, with 13 bases between. The CDR3 nucleotides read TGTGCCAGCAGCCCTAAGGGGCGAAACAATGAGCAGTTCTTC. Its translation: CASSPKGRNNEQFF.

This chain connects TRBV3-1 (or the pseudogene TRBV3-2) to TRBJ2-7; D might be TRBD1 (6 bases). The germline V gene encodes CDR1 LGHDT and CDR2 YNNKEL (reference sequence). The CDR3 sequence is 17 residues long. Trimming left V 1 base short and J 0 bases short, with 16 bases between. The CDR3 nucleotides read TGTGCCAGCAGCCAAGGGGAGACAGGATTCATCTCCTACGAGCAGTACTTC. It yields the protein CASSQGETGFISYEQYF.